This T cell receptor beta chain originates from a study of blood T cell repertoires in COVID-19. The ends lost 7 bases at V and 9 bases at J; junction bases unmatched: 6. The CDR3 is made up of 12 amino acids. The germline V gene encodes CDR1 SQVTM and CDR2 ANQGSEA. TCRdb's table, derived via immunoSEQ multiplex PCR, lists solely in-frame clones and lacks some. The repertoire holds more than 250,000 clones, with around 88% as singletons. Sequencing was performed on peripheral blood. The chain employs TRBV29-1 and TRBJ2-4; TRBD1 matches 10 bases. This sequence was found in a woman in her forties or fifties with acute or convalescent COVID-19. The DNA of the CDR3 is TGCAGCGCCCGGACAGGGGGAGGCATTCAGTACTTC. This gives the protein CSARTGGGIQYF.